The clone carrying this T cell receptor beta chain was picked up one time. The germline V gene has CDR1 SGHRS and CDR2 YFSETQ. V trimming: 4 bases; J trimming: 1 base; junction bases outside the gene matches: 10. The CDR3 length is 18 residues. This sample was taken from a study of shared clonotypes between healthy human individuals. For the study at large: Each donor contributed plates that comprised three CD4 naive, three CD4 memory, two CD8 naive and one CD8 memory.

Assay: immunoSEQ multiplex PCR; the TCRdb copy retains only in-frame clones and omits some. The profile shows approximately 240,000 clones, over 50% of them singletons. Adults of Caucasian background living in Nashville, Tennessee made up all donors. CD4+ cells yielded CD45RA+ naive and CD45RA-negative memory subsets. Sequencing input: memory CD4+ T cells sorted from blood. Subset defined: CD45RA-negative fraction. This sequence was found in a man in his thirties or forties in good health. The V call is TRBV5-1, the J call TRBJ2-6; 8 positions agree with TRBD1. The chain's CDR3 is CASSLTQGAGSGANVLTF. The CDR3 DNA follows: TGCGCCAGCAGCCTTACCCAGGGGGCTGGTTCTGGGGCCAACGTCCTGACTTTC.